Described below is a single T cell receptor (beta chain) sequence and its context. Its antigen is currently not known. Base qualities were left out, and no much larger clone turns up one base away. Healthy HIV-negative adults with no recently reported acute infections or vaccinations were included as donors. Only Caucasian adults living in Nashville, Tennessee, USA were represented among the donors. CD4+ T cells were enriched by magnetic negative selection, after which naive cells were positively selected on CD45RA and the negative fraction was taken as the memory subset. After blood collection by leukapheresis, PBMCs were isolated using Ficoll-Histopaque density gradient centrifugation and then cryopreserved in the vapor phase of liquid nitrogen. Analytical flow cytometry was used to check the purity and quantity of every magnetically sorted T cell population. From each sorted fraction, genomic DNA was isolated and quantified by UV absorbance on a Nanodrop 2000c.

The sample is drawn from a study of shared clonotypes between healthy human individuals (dated by TCRdb to between 2020 and 2021). About the investigation overall: The cohort included three men and two women between 18 and 49 years of age. Per donor, three plates each were used for CD4 naive and CD4 memory, two for CD8 naive, and one for CD8 memory. To estimate repertoire size and how much clonotype sharing occurs between individuals, the study deeply sequenced the blood TCR repertoires of several healthy adults. Different laboratories and diverse techniques were used to prepare libraries and sequence TCR repertoires, to increase sequencing depth and limit assay-specific biases. Each donor's leukapheresis produced roughly between about 0.9 and 9.5 billion PBMCs. General findings and caveats noted by the study authors: Even with the large sequencing depth, rarefaction of the sorted-subset datasets indicated that sequencing was incomplete. When a few donors were compared, the shared fraction of clonotypes was around 5.1% for naive CD4, around 3.6% for naive CD8, about 2.4% for memory CD4, and 0.4% for memory CD8. Estimated clonotype richness was generally larger for naive than for memory subsets. Higher generation probabilities were observed for clonotypes shared by all four sorted-subset donors than for non-shared clonotypes. Because the study included a small number of donors, the genetic and exposure-history diversity represented was limited. Only blood was sampled, and tissue TCR repertoires likely differ from those in blood. Pairwise subsampling led to the expectation that sequencing depth would affect the degree of clonotype sharing among donors.

For CDR1 and CDR2, the germline V gene lists SQVTM and ANQGSEA. Trimming at the junction amounts to 2 bases on V and 6 bases on J, and the germline ends lie 14 bases apart. The CDR3 sequence holds 14 residues, the cysteine and phenylalanine included. Only the CDR3 DNA stays, 42 bases, in frame from base 1. Using the deep immunoSEQ assay, TCR CDR3 regions were amplified from genomic DNA by multiplex PCR. Extracted genomic DNA from each cell subset was spread evenly across all wells of several immunoSEQ 96-well plates, with each plate serving as a replicate. For sorted subsets, approximately 210 ng genomic DNA, equal to about 30,000 T cell genomes, was loaded into each replicate PCR. The purified libraries were quantified using a Qubit 3.0 fluorometer, sized with a Bioanalyzer 2100, and then quantified again using the KAPA Library Quantification kit. Every immunoSEQ 96-well plate was sequenced on a separate single-read 150-cycle Illumina NextSeq 550 flow cell. The paper's processing steps were these. Because the immunoSEQ output included only junctional sequences and no quality scores, the filtering could not be the same as the filtering used for full-length reads. Sequences were annotated with PyIR, a Python wrapper for IgBLAST v1.9, using IMGT germline references to assign V/J genes and CDR3. Reads were removed for weak V/J assignments (E-value above 1e-6), missing CDR3, stop codons, out-of-frame junctions, or ambiguous translated residues. V3J clonotypes were defined by identical inferred V gene, J gene, and CDR3 amino acid sequence. Percentage overlap between repertoires was calculated by dividing the number of shared unique clonotypes by the size of the smaller repertoire. RTK rarefaction, the Chao1 estimator, and Recon v2.1 estimates of unobserved clonotypes were used to assess repertoire richness. Generation probabilities for all TCRbeta clonotypes obtained by the gDNA method from a handful of donors were computed using OLGA. TCRdb retrieved this table from immuneACCESS and kept in-frame rearrangements only. Not all clones are present; in checked studies, unresolved V genes account for under half, and no reason is known for the remainder. V, J and clone size were drawn from that table, and D and trimming were deduced from the DNA. For this sample there are 2,500,000 or so clones; roughly 92% appear just once. Over 0.12% of the sample comes from the top ten.

This clonotype was obtained from a man between 18 and 35 years old in good health. The material sequenced was naive CD4+ T cells sorted from blood. This specimen's cell subset or site label, per the study, means: CD45RA+ positively selected. The V and J genes are TRBV29-1 and TRBJ2-1; no confident D gene assignment can be made. The nucleotides are TGCAGCGTTGAAAAGATGGGCAAAAGCAATGAGCAGTTCTTC. Its translation reads: CSVEKMGKSNEQFF.